This TCR beta chain was recovered during a study of human CD4 T cells and Enterobacteriaceae. Study outcomes and limitations: Matching to same-donor CFSE-low cultures alone inferred ex vivo clonotype reactivity.

V dropped 7 bases and J dropped 2 bases, with 15 bases sitting between them. CDR1 and CDR2 (germline): MNHEY, SMNVEV (reference sequence). The CDR3 totals 15 residues. Comments on this clone: Its specificity is unknown.

Sequenced by immunoSEQ multiplex PCR; TCRdb stores in-frame clones only, minus some. The sample shows some 30,000 clones, about 80% of them seen only once. Sorting took every CD4+ cell except CD45RA+CCR7+CD95- naive cells, reaching over 95% purity. The source material was memory CD4+ T cells from blood. The TCR originated in a human donor in good health. The V gene is TRBV27, the J gene TRBJ1-5; D is possibly TRBD1 (5 bases). The CDR3 region has the DNA TGTGCCAGCAAAATCAAGTGGGACGGCAATCAGCCCCAGCATTTT. Amino acids: CASKIKWDGNQPQHF.